One sample yielded the 30 T cell receptor beta chains listed below, sequenced in a study of blood T cell repertoires in COVID-19. Clones were read by immunoSEQ multiplex PCR, and TCRdb kept only the in-frame ones, dropping some. The data show just over 350,000 clones, 86% seen once. The sample consisted of peripheral blood. These receptors all come from a woman aged 55-69 years with COVID-19, enrolled during active disease.

The CDR3 loop reads CAWRGYGGPTGNYGYTF. In nucleotides, the CDR3 is TGTGCCTGGAGGGGTTATGGGGGCCCCACGGGGAACTATGGCTACACCTTC. This chain joins TRBV30 and TRBJ1-2; the D gene is possibly TRBD1 (6 bases). V was pared by 3 bases and J by 2 bases, with 22 bases between. This CDR3 contains 17 residues. CDR1 is GTSNPN, CDR2 SVGIG, per germline (reference sequence).

The sample holds many counts of this clone. The rearrangement joins TRBV7-8 to TRBJ1-2; D not resolved. The CDR3 runs to 14 residues. Trimming removed 1 base from V and 4 bases from J, with 10 bases in between. The germline V gene encodes CDR1 SGHVS and CDR2 FQNEAQ. CDR3 in DNA: TGTGCCAGCAGCTTAGGAGAGATCGGCTATGGCTACACCTTC. Its protein product is CASSLGEIGYGYTF.

This clone was counted once. The rearrangement links TRBV7-6 to TRBJ2-3; 7 bases match TRBD1. Germline CDR1 and CDR2: SGHVS and FNYEAQ. CDR3 length equals 19 residues. Trimming cost V 2 bases and J 3 bases; bases outside gene matches: 17. CDR3 nucleotide sequence: TGTGCCAGCAGCTTACGCTGGACAGGAGGAGGTTATAATACAGATACGCAGTATTTT. Translating gives CASSLRWTGGGYNTDTQYF.

This rearrangement joins TRBV29-1 to TRBJ2-3; no clear D gene. V gave up 6 bases and J gave up 2 bases, with 12 bases separating them. There are 13 residues in the CDR3. The germline CDR1 and CDR2 sequences are SQVTM and ANQGSEA. The CDR3 loop reads CSVPQSYTDTQYF. The CDR3 DNA sequence: TGCAGCGTACCACAGAGTTACACAGATACGCAGTATTTT.

The chain couples TRBV30 to TRBJ1-1; weak D call: TRBD1 (6 bases). Germline loops: CDR1 GTSNPN, CDR2 SVGIG (reference sequence). The CDR3 sequence is 15 residues long. Trimming stripped 1 base from V and 4 bases from J, with 16 bases between. CDR3 sequence: CAWSGRQGLGTEAFF. The CDR3 nucleotides read TGTGCCTGGAGTGGCAGGCAGGGGTTGGGCACTGAAGCTTTCTTT.

The rearrangement links TRBV5-1 to TRBJ1-2; TRBD1 is a possible D gene (5 bases). The CDR3 is 16 residues long. Trimming cost V 0 bases and J 0 bases, with 12 bases left between them. Germline V gene lookup returns CDR1 SGHRS and CDR2 YFSETQ. CDR3 nucleotide sequence: TGCGCCAGCAGCTTGGTTGAGAGACAGTCTAACTATGGCTACACCTTC. This translates into CASSLVERQSNYGYTF.

This clone was seen just once. The chain carries TRBV6-4 and TRBJ1-1; 7 nucleotides line up with TRBD1. Germline CDR1 and CDR2: MRHNA and SNTAGT. The CDR3 is made up of 15 amino acids. The J segment lost 7 bases and the V segment lost 6 bases, leaving 14 bases of the junction unmatched. Here the CDR3 reads CASRATGQYFIEAFF. CDR3 DNA sequence: TGTGCCAGCAGGGCTACGGGACAGTATTTCATTGAAGCTTTCTTT.

The V and J genes are TRBV5-5 and TRBJ1-3, with D maybe TRBD1 (6 bases). This CDR3 comprises 16 residues. Germline-derived CDR1 and CDR2 are SGHKS and YYEKEE (reference sequence). V dropped 4 bases and J dropped 0 bases, with 14 bases sitting between them. The CDR3 protein is CASSLQRTVSGNTIYF. For the CDR3, the DNA is TGTGCCAGCAGCCTTCAAAGGACAGTCTCTGGAAACACCATATATTTT.

The rearrangement links TRBV7-3 to TRBJ1-1; weak D call: TRBD1 (5 bases). CDR1 is SGHTA and CDR2 is FQGTGA in the germline V gene. The CDR3 has 13 amino acids. The V gene lost 5 bases and the J gene lost 4 bases, with 11 bases spanning the gap. CDR3 residues: CASSQTVGTEAFF. In DNA form, the CDR3 reads TGTGCCAGCAGCCAGACAGTGGGCACTGAAGCTTTCTTT.

V and J are TRBV7-2 and TRBJ1-4; TRBD1 aligns across 7 bases. The CDR3 is 15 amino acids. Germline lookup yields CDR1 SGHTA and CDR2 FQGNSA. V gave up 4 bases and J gave up 6 bases; unmatched junction bases: 8. CDR3 region: CASSSDRERDEKLFF. The CDR3, as DNA: TGTGCCAGCAGCTCAGACAGGGAGCGAGATGAAAAACTGTTTTTT.

The chain employs TRBV6-6 and TRBJ2-6, with unresolved D. The CDR3 consists of 16 residues. Germline V gives CDR1 MNHNY, CDR2 SVGAGI (reference sequence). The V and J ends lost 11 bases and 2 bases respectively, with 19 bases between them. CDR3 sequence: CAATAYNAAGANVLTF. Written as DNA, the CDR3 is TGTGCCGCCACAGCATATAACGCCGCTGGGGCCAACGTCCTGACTTTC.

The CDR3 sequence is CAWSVLAPATQYF. The CDR3 nucleotides are TGTGCCTGGAGTGTACTAGCCCCCGCTACGCAGTATTTT. V gene TRBV30 combines with J gene TRBJ2-3; TRBD2 might be the D (6 bases). V lost 0 bases and J 8 bases, leaving 12 bases between the germline ends. The germline V gene encodes CDR1 GTSNPN and CDR2 SVGIG (reference sequence). The CDR3 runs to 13 residues.

The chain recombines TRBV7-8 with TRBJ1-4, with D possibly being TRBD1 (6 bases). With 5 bases removed from V and 3 bases from J, the gap between germline ends came to 22 bases. The CDR3 consists of 18 residues. CDR1 and CDR2 (germline): SGHVS, FQNEAQ. The CDR3 sequence: CASSPHKASQGPNEKLFF. CDR3 sequence (DNA): TGTGCCAGCAGCCCCCACAAGGCTTCACAGGGACCTAATGAAAAACTGTTTTTT.

V usage is TRBV28 and J usage is TRBJ1-1, with no clear D. V lost 6 bases and J lost 5, with 10 bases in between. The CDR3 covers 12 residues. CDR1 MDHEN and CDR2 SYDVKM come from the germline V gene. The DNA of the CDR3 is TGTGCCAGCAGCCCCCGTTTGACTGAAGCTTTCTTT. Translated, it gives CASSPRLTEAFF.

The V gene is TRBV3-1 (or the pseudogene TRBV3-2), the J gene TRBJ1-6, with 7 bases fitting TRBD1. This CDR3 has 17 residues. With 5 bases clipped from V and 0 bases from J, the junction kept 7 bases outside the gene matches. Germline CDR1 LGHDT, CDR2 YNNKEL (reference sequence). The CDR3 DNA reads as TGTGCCAGCAGCTACAGGGGCCCGAGCTCCTATAATTCACCCCTCCACTTT. Residues: CASSYRGPSSYNSPLHF.

The chain couples TRBV29-1 to TRBJ1-1, with D possibly TRBD1 on 5 matching bases. CDR3 size: 13 residues. Trimming took off 7 bases at V and 2 bases at J, with 14 bases between the two ends. CDR1 and CDR2 (germline): SQVTM, ANQGSEA. CDR3 sequence (DNA): TGCAGCGCCCTTTCGACAGAAAACACTGAAGCTTTCTTT. Amino acids: CSALSTENTEAFF.

The chain employs TRBV19 and TRBJ2-1; tentatively, D is TRBD2 (5 bases). CDR1 and CDR2 (germline): LNHDA, SQIVND (reference sequence). CDR3 length: 14 amino acids. With 6 bases removed from V and 0 bases from J, the gap between germline ends came to 9 bases. Here the CDR3 DNA reads TGTGCCAGTAGGGTTACTAGCTCCTACAATGAGCAGTTCTTC. As protein: CASRVTSSYNEQFF.

On this clone: The junction departs from the called germline gene at one end, perhaps through a read error. This sequence joins TRBV5-1 and TRBJ2-3, with 9 bases lining up with TRBD2. The CDR3 consists of 17 residues. Germline CDR1 and CDR2: SGHRS and YFSETQ. As DNA, the CDR3 is TGCGCCCGCAGCTTGGCGGGGCGGGGGGGCAGGACAGATACGCAGTATTTT. Encoded protein: CARSLAGRGGRTDTQYF.

The J gene is TRBJ2-3, the V gene TRBV10-1, with 8 positions matching TRBD1. This CDR3 has 14 residues. The V gene's germline CDR1 is WNHNN and CDR2 SYGVQD (reference sequence). With V trimmed by 11 bases and J by 0 bases, 7 bases remained unmatched. The CDR3 bases are TGCGCCTGCGGGACAGGCCCTAGCACAGATACGCAGTATTTT. As protein: CACGTGPSTDTQYF.

The rearrangement links TRBV6-5 to TRBJ1-2; 8 nucleotides match TRBD1. V lost 0 bases to trimming and J lost 3 bases; unmatched junction nucleotides: 3. This CDR3 has 15 amino acids. From germline, CDR1 is MNHEY and CDR2 SVGAGI. The CDR3 nucleotides are TGTGCCAGCAGTTACTCCAGGGGGCGCCACTATGGCTACACCTTC. This codes for CASSYSRGRHYGYTF.

CDR3 sequence: CASSSTAAYGYTF. In DNA form, the CDR3 reads TGTGCCAGTAGTTCTACAGCTGCCTATGGCTACACCTTC. V usage is TRBV19 and J usage is TRBJ1-2; D ambiguous. The CDR3 runs 13 residues. V lost 5 bases, J lost 4 bases, and 11 bases lay in between. The germline CDR1 and CDR2 sequences are LNHDA and SQIVND (reference sequence).

The chain links TRBV3-1 (or the pseudogene TRBV3-2) to TRBJ1-1; TRBD1 aligns across 8 bases. This CDR3 has 15 residues. Germline V gene sequence: CDR1 LGHDT, CDR2 YNNKEL (reference sequence). The V segment lost 4 bases and the J segment 10 bases; nucleotides outside the gene matches: 14. The CDR3 DNA reads TGTGCCAGCAGCCTACAAGACAGGGGAGAGCCTAGAGCTTTCTTT. Translation gives CASSLQDRGEPRAFF.

The V gene is TRBV1, the J gene TRBJ2-1; TRBD2, the table's D call, was not compared with the DNA. TRBV1 is a pseudogene. The CDR3 is made up of 17 amino acids. In DNA form, the CDR3 reads TGCACCAGCAGCCAAGATCGACTAGCGGGGGCCCCTGATGAGCAGTTCTTC. It encodes CTSSQDRLAGAPDEQFF.

The chain joins TRBV6-2 or TRBV6-3 to TRBJ1-2; TRBD1 is a possible D gene (6 bases). V was shortened by 4 bases and J by 5 bases, with 23 bases between the two germline ends. The CDR3 totals 17 residues. In germline, CDR1 is MNHEY, CDR2 SVGEGT. Written as DNA, the CDR3 is TGTGCCAGCAGTTTCTCAAACTTACCGACAGGAAGATATGGCTACACCTTC. It yields the protein CASSFSNLPTGRYGYTF.

The chain uses TRBV27 and TRBJ1-6; D remains unclear. The CDR3 has 15 amino acids. Germline V gives CDR1 MNHEY, CDR2 SMNVEV (reference sequence). Trimming pared 3 bases from V and 7 bases from J, leaving 13 bases between. The CDR3 is CASSLEQRGNSPLHF. The CDR3 DNA sequence: TGTGCCAGCAGTTTGGAGCAGAGAGGAAATTCACCCCTCCACTTT.

This rearrangement joins TRBV5-4 to TRBJ1-6; no definite D call. V lost 0 bases and J 8 bases, leaving 12 bases between the germline ends. CDR1 is SGHNT and CDR2 is YYREEE in the germline V gene (reference sequence). This CDR3 spans 15 amino acids. The CDR3 DNA sequence: TGTGCCAGCAGCTTGGGTTCTACCGGAGATTCACCCCTCCACTTT. Translated: CASSLGSTGDSPLHF.

The genes are TRBV4-3 and TRBJ2-1, with 13 bases fitting TRBD2. J was trimmed by 7 bases and V by 1 base; bases with no gene match: 13. Germline V gene lookup returns CDR1 LGHNA and CDR2 YSLEER. CDR3 length equals 19 residues. The CDR3 DNA sequence: TGCGCCAGCAGCCAAGTAAATTTTTGGACTAGCGGGGGTAGGAATGAGCAGTTCTTC. Its protein is CASSQVNFWTSGGRNEQFF.

The CDR3 loop is CASSQARTGLRNEQFF. The CDR3 region has the DNA TGTGCCAGCAGCCAAGCCCGGACAGGGTTGAGGAATGAGCAGTTCTTC. V and J are TRBV3-1 (or the pseudogene TRBV3-2) and TRBJ2-1; TRBD1 aligns across 8 bases. The CDR3 covers 16 residues. Germline assignment: CDR1 LGHDT and CDR2 YNNKEL (reference sequence). V dropped 1 base and J dropped 7; count of bases not matched to a gene: 9.

The rearrangement links TRBV4-1 to TRBJ1-6, with a possible D match to TRBD1 (6 bases). Germline V CDR1 and CDR2: MGHRA, YSYEKL. This CDR3 region has 17 residues. V was shortened by 3 bases and J by 2 bases, with 14 bases between the two germline ends. DNA for the CDR3: TGCGCCAGCAGCCAGACGGGGGGGCAGACCTATAATTCACCCCTCCACTTT. This translates into CASSQTGGQTYNSPLHF.

This chain links TRBV7-6 with TRBJ2-2; 16 bases align to TRBD2. V was clipped by 0 bases and J by 4 bases; unmatched bases: 8. Germline V CDR1 and CDR2: SGHVS, FNYEAQ. The CDR3 spans 20 residues. The CDR3 coding sequence is TGTGCCAGCAGCTTAGCTCCCGGGACTAGCGGGGGGGCCGCCACCGGGGAGCTGTTTTTT. Its translation: CASSLAPGTSGGAATGELFF.